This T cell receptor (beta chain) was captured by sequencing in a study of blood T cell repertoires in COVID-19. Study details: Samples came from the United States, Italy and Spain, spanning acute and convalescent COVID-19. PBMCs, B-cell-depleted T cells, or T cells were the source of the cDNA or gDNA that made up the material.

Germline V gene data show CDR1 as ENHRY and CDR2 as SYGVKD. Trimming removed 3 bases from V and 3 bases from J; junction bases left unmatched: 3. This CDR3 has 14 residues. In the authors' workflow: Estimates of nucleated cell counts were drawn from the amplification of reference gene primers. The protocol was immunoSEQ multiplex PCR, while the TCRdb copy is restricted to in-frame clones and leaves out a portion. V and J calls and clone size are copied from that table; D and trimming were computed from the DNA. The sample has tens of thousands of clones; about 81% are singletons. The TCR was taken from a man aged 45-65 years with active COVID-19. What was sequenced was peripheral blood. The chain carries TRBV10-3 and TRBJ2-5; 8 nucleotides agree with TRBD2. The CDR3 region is CAISDPGLEETQYF. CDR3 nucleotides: TGTGCCATCAGTGATCCGGGACTAGAAGAGACCCAGTACTTC.